This TCR beta chain was recorded in a study of T-cell memory formation after mild COVID-19. From 5'RACE with constant-segment primers came TCR alpha and TCR beta cDNA libraries that carried sample barcodes and UMIs. One entry per CDR3 protein, called by TCRdb with MiXCR from the 5' RACE reads. This table has 95,000 to 110,000 distinct CDR3 sequences, about an eighth appearing once. Sequenced material: PBMCs or a T cell subset sorted from them (not recorded which). The TCR was taken from a man between 18 and 35 years old who had mild COVID-19 (a few samples of this study predate the infection). Cell type and time point are not known.

The DNA for the CDR3 is TGTGCCAGCCGCAGATGGGACATTCAAGAGACCCAGTACTTC. Its translation: CASRRWDIQETQYF. This sequence joins TRBV11-2 and TRBJ2-5; D might be TRBD1 (6 bases). The germline V gene has CDR1 SGHAT and CDR2 FQNNGV. V lost 8 bases and J lost 2, with 15 bases in between. This CDR3 is 14 amino acids long.